A selection of T cell receptor beta chains follows, all from one sample in a study of cytomegalovirus exposure and HLA in healthy donors. Only in-frame clones appear in the TCRdb table, and some are missing; sequencing was by immunoSEQ multiplex PCR. The sample comprises 85,000 to 120,000 clones, more than 65% of which are singletons, and under 6.5% rests with the top ten. The sequencing input was PBMCs. The receptors derive from a woman aged 45-65 years in good health and CMV-seropositive. The CDR3 runs from the conserved cysteine through the conserved F or W. A D gene is named only where the DNA matches it firmly. Expanded clones get a size class; other rows say once, few or many, or leave the size out.

CASSWTSSQETQYF,TGTGCCAGCAGCTGGACTAGCAGCCAAGAGACCCAGTACTTC,NA,14,TRBJ2-5,TRBD2,TRBV7-9
CAWSQVEEQYF,TGTGCCTGGAGTCAAGTAGAGGAGCAGTACTTC,NA,11,TRBJ2-7,NA,TRBV30
CASSLILNEQFF,TGCGCCAGCAGCTTGATCCTAAATGAGCAGTTCTTC,NA,12,TRBJ2-1,NA,TRBV5-1
CASMGQSYNEQFF,TGTGCCAGTATGGGACAGAGCTACAATGAGCAGTTCTTC,once,13,TRBJ2-1,TRBD1,TRBV7-6
CASSVDLATQPQHF,TGTGCCAGCAGCGTAGATCTGGCAACTCAGCCCCAGCATTTT,NA,14,TRBJ1-5,NA,TRBV9
CASSLQGRGNTEAFF,TGTGCCAGCAGCTTACAGGGCAGGGGGAACACTGAAGCTTTCTTT,NA,15,TRBJ1-1,NA,TRBV7-3
CATSRTGHGYTF,TGTGCCACCAGCAGGACAGGGCATGGCTACACCTTC,NA,12,TRBJ1-2,TRBD1,TRBV15
CASSQEATGFTEAFF,TGCGCCAGCAGCCAAGAAGCGACAGGGTTTACTGAAGCTTTCTTT,NA,15,TRBJ1-1,TRBD1,TRBV4-1
CASRTNTNRGRYGCTF,TGTGCCAGCAGGACGAATACAAACAGGGGGAGGTATGGCTGCACCTTC,NA,16,TRBJ1-2,TRBD1,TRBV28
CASSLLPTNQETQYF,TGCGCCAGCAGCTTGCTCCCTACTAACCAAGAGACCCAGTACTTC,NA,15,TRBJ2-5,NA,TRBV5-1
CASSLAGRGFDGYTF,TGTGCCAGCAGCTTAGCTGGTCGGGGGTTTGATGGCTACACCTTC,NA,15,TRBJ1-2,NA,TRBV7-2
CASSLRLTPGETQYF,TGCGCCAGCAGCTTGAGGCTAACCCCCGGGGAGACCCAGTACTTC,NA,15,TRBJ2-5,NA,TRBV5-1
CASTRGVGGPTEAFF,TGTGCCAGCACGCGGGGGGTAGGGGGGCCCACTGAAGCTTTCTTT,NA,15,TRBJ1-1,NA,TRBV9
CASSSQGQVNHF,TGTGCCAGCAGTTCCCAAGGACAGGTGAACCACTTT,NA,12,TRBJ1-6,TRBD1,TRBV6-6
CASSGQGETEAFF,TGTGCCAGCAGTGGACAGGGGGAGACTGAAGCTTTCTTT,NA,13,TRBJ1-1,TRBD1,TRBV27
CASTLKGSATNEKLFF,TGTGCCAGCACCTTAAAGGGGTCAGCAACTAATGAAAAACTGTTTTTT,NA,16,TRBJ1-4,NA,TRBV7-2
CASSLIKGVPNQPQHF,TGTGCCAGCAGCTTGATCAAGGGGGTTCCCAATCAGCCCCAGCATTTT,few,16,TRBJ1-5,NA,TRBV5-8
CATRDFLSSGNTIYF,TGTGCCACCAGGGACTTTCTGAGCTCTGGAAACACCATATATTTT,few,15,TRBJ1-3,NA,TRBV6-6
CASSSPTGTFPEAFF,TGTGCCAGCAGCTCCCCGACAGGGACGTTCCCTGAAGCTTTCTTT,NA,15,TRBJ1-1,TRBD1,TRBV7-6
CASSLGNPGQGSYEQYF,TGTGCCAGCAGCTTAGGGAACCCGGGACAGGGCTCCTACGAGCAGTACTTC,NA,17,TRBJ2-7,TRBD1,TRBV7-6
CASSIIGLGGAGTEAFF,TGTGCCAGTAGTATAATTGGGCTCGGGGGTGCCGGCACTGAAGCTTTCTTT,NA,17,TRBJ1-1,NA,TRBV19
CTSSQVRDRNSPLHF,TGCACCAGCAGCCAAGTCAGGGACAGAAATTCACCCCTCCACTTT,NA,15,TRBJ1-6,NA,TRBV1
CASRGQGDEKLFF,TGTGCCAGCAGGGGACAGGGGGACGAAAAACTGTTTTTT,NA,13,TRBJ1-4,TRBD1,TRBV6-5
CASSPGDRGLYGYTF,TGCGCCAGCAGCCCGGGAGACAGGGGGCTTTATGGCTACACCTTC,NA,15,TRBJ1-2,TRBD1,TRBV5-1